This T cell receptor (beta chain) was profiled in a study of cytomegalovirus exposure and HLA in healthy donors. In the PCR, 60 Vbeta and 13 Jbeta primers were used. The protocol was immunoSEQ multiplex PCR, while the TCRdb copy is restricted to in-frame clones and leaves out a portion. The data hold around 120,000 clones, with approximately 85% observed a single time. This clone appeared once. At one end the junction does not follow the germline gene, possibly because of a read error. The CDR3 spans 13 residues. From germline, CDR1 is SGHDN and CDR2 FVKESK. The chain joins TRBV14 to TRBJ2-7, with D perhaps matching TRBD1 (5 bases). Sequences were obtained from PBMCs. This receptor was taken from a male donor in good health and CMV-seropositive. CDR3 protein: CASSPDTSCEQYF. As DNA, the CDR3 is TGTGCCAGCAGCCCGGACACTTCCTGCGAGCAGTACTTC.